A single sample gave rise to the 26 T cell receptor beta chains below, sequenced in a study of breast tumors, draining lymph nodes, adjacent tissues. TCRdb re-analysed the multiplex PCR reads in MiXCR, keeping a single row per CDR3 protein. The table lists about 15,000 distinct CDR3 sequences, around 53% of them singletons. Material for sequencing was tumor-adjacent breast tissue. These receptors came from a female donor with breast cancer. Some clones in this sample may be carry-over from other donors' samples.

This clonotype came up many times. A read error is possible here, since a much larger clone lies one base away. The genes are TRBV20-1 and TRBJ2-7; TRBD2 matches at 12 bases. The germline gives CDR1 DFQATT, CDR2 SNEGSKA (reference sequence). The J segment lost 0 bases and the V segment lost 5 bases, leaving 17 bases of the junction unmatched. The CDR3 runs to 19 residues. The CDR3 region has the DNA TGCAGTGCTCCGAGGAGGACTAGCGGGACTTCGGCGAGCTCCTACGAGCAGTACTTC. Amino acid sequence: CSAPRRTSGTSASSYEQYF.

With regard to this clonotype: A read error may account for a junction end that differs from germline. The CDR3 region has the DNA TGTGCTAGCAGCTCAGGAGTCAATCAGCCCCAGCATTTT. Translation: CASSSGVNQPQHF. This chain joins TRBV7-7 and TRBJ1-5; D uncertain. The CDR3 totals 13 residues. Germline V gene lookup returns CDR1 SSHAT and CDR2 FNYEAQ (reference sequence).

This chain links TRBV10-3 with TRBJ1-3; no clear D gene. Looked up from germline, CDR1 is ENHRY and CDR2 is SYGVKD. The CDR3 consists of 14 residues. Trimming stripped 3 bases from V and 15 bases from J, with 21 bases between. Written as DNA, the CDR3 is TGTGCCATCAGTGATCAAGGGTCCGGAAAACACAAATATTTT. Protein: CAISDQGSGKHKYF.

The chain carries TRBV9 and TRBJ2-7, with 16 bases that match TRBD2. CDR3 length equals 17 residues. Germline loops: CDR1 SGDLS, CDR2 YYNGEE. V trimming: 4 bases; J trimming: 2 bases; junction bases outside the gene matches: 6. The CDR3 spells CASSPSGTSGGAYEQYF. The CDR3, as DNA: TGTGCCAGCAGCCCGTCCGGGACTAGCGGGGGGGCCTACGAGCAGTACTTC.

By share, this clonotype counts as medium-sized (0.01 to 0.1%). The chain couples TRBV7-3 to TRBJ2-3; D gene unclear. CDR1 is SGHTA and CDR2 is FQGTGA in the germline V gene. V was pared by 1 base and J by 1 base, with 6 bases between. CDR3 length: 14 amino acids. The CDR3 bases are TGTGCCAGCAGCTTAATGGGCGGCACAGATACGCAGTATTTT. Translated: CASSLMGGTDTQYF.

The chain is built from TRBV29-1 and TRBJ1-5, with unresolved D. Germline V lookup: CDR1 SQVTM, CDR2 ANQGSEA. Trimming took 5 bases from V and 0 from J, leaving 5 bases between them. The CDR3 has 12 residues. CDR3 nucleotide sequence: TGCAGCGTTAGTTATAGCAATCAGCCCCAGCATTTT. As protein: CSVSYSNQPQHF.

The chain joins TRBV24-1 to TRBJ2-1; 8 bases match TRBD1. CDR3 length: 15 amino acids. V shed 7 bases, J shed 3 bases, and the junction held 7 bases outside the gene matches. Germline CDR1 reads KGHDR; CDR2 reads SFDVKD. The DNA of the CDR3 is TGTGCCACCAGCCCCCTTGGACAGGGCTACAATGAGCAGTTCTTC. This encodes CATSPLGQGYNEQFF.

On this clonotype: At one boundary the junction diverges from the germline segment, which might be a read error. The chain combines TRBV24-1 with TRBJ2-3, with TRBD1 as a possible D gene (5 bases). Looked up from germline, CDR1 is KGHDR and CDR2 is SFDVKD. The CDR3 has 14 amino acids. CDR3 region: CATSGARVTGTQYF. In DNA form, the CDR3 reads TGTGCCACCAGCGGTGCACGGGTCACAGGTACGCAGTATTTT.

This clonotype was recorded many times. The chain employs TRBV30 and TRBJ2-6; D gene uncertain. CDR3 length equals 16 residues. Germline CDR1 reads GTSNPN; CDR2 reads SVGIG (reference sequence). Trimming stripped 2 bases from V and 0 bases from J, with 11 bases between. CDR3 coding DNA: TGTGCCTGGAGTCGAGCCAAAAGCTCTGGGGCCAACGTCCTGACTTTC. It translates to CAWSRAKSSGANVLTF.

V and J are TRBV20-1 and TRBJ1-2; no definite D call. Between the trimmed V and J ends, which lost 3 bases and 5 bases, there was a span of 10 bases. Looked up from germline, CDR1 is DFQATT and CDR2 is SNEGSKA (reference sequence). The CDR3 consists of 12 residues. DNA of the CDR3: TGCAGTGCTAGCGACACGGTATATGGCTACACCTTC. Translated: CSASDTVYGYTF.

The chain uses TRBV7-2 and TRBJ1-2, with TRBD1 matching over 7 bases. The germline V gene encodes CDR1 SGHTA and CDR2 FQGNSA. The CDR3 consists of 15 residues. V shed 1 base and J 4 bases; nucleotides not matched to a gene: 6. CDR3 nucleotides: TGTGCCAGCAGCTTAGGTGGGAGGACAGGCTATGGCTACACCTTC. Its translation: CASSLGGRTGYGYTF. The full variable domain, completed using reference TRBV7-2 and TRBJ1-2, is GAGVSQSPSNKVTEKGKDVELRCDPISGHTALYWYRQSLGQGLEFLIYFQGNSAPDKSGLPSDRFSAERTGGSVSTLTIQRTQQEDSAVYLCASSLGGRTGYGYTFGSGTRLTVV.

In DNA, the CDR3 is TGTGCCAGCAGCTTAGACTTCCCAGGGGAGCTGTTTTTT. It encodes CASSLDFPGELFF. The rearrangement links TRBV11-3 to TRBJ2-2, with D uncertain. With 0 bases removed from V and 8 bases from J, the gap between germline ends came to 7 bases. The V gene's germline CDR1 is SGHNT and CDR2 YENEEA. This CDR3 has 13 residues.

Points on this clonotype: This may be a read error, as it is one base from a much larger clone. The chain recombines TRBV20-1 with TRBJ1-1, with 8 nucleotides matching TRBD1. The CDR3 is 15 amino acids. From germline, CDR1 is DFQATT and CDR2 SNEGSKA (reference sequence). CDR3 protein: CSASTPDREATEASF. The DNA for the CDR3 is TGCAGTGCTAGTACCCCGGACAGGGAAGCCACTGAAGCTTCCTTT.

This rearrangement joins TRBV11-3 to TRBJ1-6; possibly TRBD1 for D (6 bases). The CDR3 is made up of 15 amino acids. Trimming removed 4 bases at V and 8 bases at J, with 15 bases between. Looked up from germline, CDR1 is SGHNT and CDR2 is YENEEA. CDR3 DNA: TGTGCCAGCAGCTCAAGGACAGTTGTGGATTCACCCCTCCACTTT. It encodes CASSSRTVVDSPLHF. Variable domain in full (rest from reference TRBV11-3 and TRBJ1-6): EAGVVQSPRYKIIEKKQPVAFWCNPISGHNTLYWYLQNLGQGPELLIRYENEEAVDDSQLPKDRFSAERLKGVDSTLKIQPAELGDSAVYLCASSSRTVVDSPLHFGNGTRLTVT.

This clonotype was detected only a few times. The chain employs TRBV20-1 and TRBJ2-6; D is unclear. CDR3 length: 14 residues. Trimming took off 6 bases at V and 0 bases at J, with 9 bases between the two ends. Germline lookup yields CDR1 DFQATT and CDR2 SNEGSKA (reference sequence). CDR3 residues: CSAVAASGANVLTF. For the CDR3, the DNA is TGCAGTGCCGTTGCGGCCTCTGGGGCCAACGTCCTGACTTTC.

The genes are TRBV4-1 and TRBJ1-4; D is possibly TRBD1 (6 bases). The V gene lost 0 bases and the J gene lost 4 bases, with 9 bases spanning the gap. In germline, CDR1 is MGHRA, CDR2 YSYEKL. The CDR3 runs to 15 residues. The CDR3 coding sequence is TGCGCCAGCAGCCAAGAAAGGACAGATAATGAAAAACTGTTTTTT. It encodes CASSQERTDNEKLFF.

Worth noting for this clonotype: A single base separates this from a much larger clone, so it may be a read error. The genes are TRBV20-1 and TRBJ1-4, with D possibly being TRBD1 (5 bases). The CDR3 covers 13 residues. The germline CDR1 and CDR2 sequences are DFQATT and SNEGSKA (reference sequence). CDR3 amino acids: CSAGTGGSETLFF. In DNA form, the CDR3 reads TGCAGTGCTGGGACCGGAGGAAGTGAAACACTGTTTTTT.

The J gene is TRBJ1-2, the V gene TRBV9; 8 bases are a match to TRBD1. Germline V gene lookup returns CDR1 SGDLS and CDR2 YYNGEE. V lost 0 bases to trimming and J lost 7 bases; unmatched junction nucleotides: 8. The CDR3 loop spans 15 amino acids. This CDR3 is CASSVASTGEAGYTF. Written as DNA, the CDR3 is TGTGCCAGCAGCGTAGCATCGACAGGGGAGGCTGGCTACACCTTC.

The chain has TRBV7-8 and TRBJ1-2; tentative D call: TRBD1 (5 bases). CDR3 length: 16 amino acids. CDR1 SGHVS and CDR2 FQNEAQ come from the germline V gene. V gave up 0 bases and J gave up 2 bases, with 13 bases separating them. The CDR3 is CASSLAPGPVNYGYTF. As DNA, the CDR3 is TGTGCCAGCAGCTTAGCCCCAGGGCCCGTAAACTATGGCTACACCTTC. Looking up the rest from reference TRBV7-8 and TRBJ1-2 gives the full variable domain: GAGVSQSPRYKVAKRGQDVALRCDPISGHVSLFWYQQALGQGPEFLTYFQNEAQLDKSGLPSDRFFAERPEGSVSTLKIQRTQQEDSAVYLCASSLAPGPVNYGYTFGSGTRLTVV.

The table lists this clonotype with many counts. The chain carries TRBV27 and TRBJ2-7; no clear D. CDR1 and CDR2 from the germline V gene are MNHEY and SMNVEV (reference sequence). This CDR3 has 13 amino acids. V was cut by 6 bases and J by 1 base, with 10 bases left in between. CDR3 sequence reads: CASRNVLSYEQYF. DNA of the CDR3: TGTGCCAGCAGAAACGTCCTATCCTACGAGCAGTACTTC.

In DNA form, the CDR3 reads TGTGCCACCAGTGATGCGGAACCGGGACTAGCGGGAACCTACGAGCAGTACTTC. Translating it yields CATSDAEPGLAGTYEQYF. The V and J genes are TRBV24-1 and TRBJ2-7, with 13 positions matching TRBD2. J lost 2 bases, V lost 3 bases, and 9 bases had no gene match. CDR3 length: 18 amino acids. The germline CDR1 and CDR2 sequences are KGHDR and SFDVKD.

This clonotype is medium-sized within its sample. The rearrangement links TRBV5-1 to TRBJ2-3; the match to TRBD2 covers 7 bases. Trimming cost V 3 bases and J 0 bases; bases outside gene matches: 7. This CDR3 has 16 amino acids. Per germline, CDR1 SGHRS and CDR2 YFSETQ. This chain's CDR3 is CASSWSGAGSTDTQYF. The CDR3 DNA reads TGCGCCAGCAGCTGGTCGGGAGCGGGGAGCACAGATACGCAGTATTTT.

Ten or more counts support this clonotype. Being one base from a much bigger clone, this may be a read error. The chain couples TRBV20-1 to TRBJ2-1; TRBD2 aligns across 8 bases. The CDR3 is made up of 14 amino acids. Germline trimming cut 3 bases from V and 9 bases from J; bases unmatched to any gene: 10. From germline, CDR1 is DFQATT and CDR2 SNEGSKA (reference sequence). CDR3 DNA sequence: TGCAGTGCTAGGGGCCCGGGAGGGTGGACTGAGCAGTTCTTC. This encodes CSARGPGGWTEQFF.

The CDR3 DNA is TGTGCCAGCAGTCTTCGACAGGGCGGAAACACCATATATTTT. Translation: CASSLRQGGNTIYF. The V gene is TRBV6-6, the J gene TRBJ1-3, with TRBD1 matching over 7 bases. Germline CDR1 MNHNY, CDR2 SVGAGI (reference sequence). The CDR3 runs to 14 residues. Trimming took 5 bases from V and 4 from J; bases not matched to a gene: 5.

Turning to this clonotype: At one end the junction does not follow the germline gene, possibly because of a read error. The chain joins TRBV27 to TRBJ1-2; D remains ambiguous. The CDR3 contains 13 residues. Germline V gene lookup returns CDR1 MNHEY and CDR2 SMNVEV (reference sequence). The CDR3 here is CASSPPENFGYTF. The CDR3 DNA reads TGTGCCAGCAGTCCTCCAGAAAACTTTGGCTACACCTTC.

The rearrangement joins TRBV30 to TRBJ2-3; 7 nucleotides agree with TRBD1. The CDR3 is 14 residues long. After removal of 2 bases from V and 2 bases from J, the junction contained 4 bases not matched to a gene. Germline CDR1 reads GTSNPN; CDR2 reads SVGIG (reference sequence). CDR3 in DNA: TGTGCCTGGAGTAAGGGACAGAACACAGATACGCAGTATTTT. Amino acids: CAWSKGQNTDTQYF.